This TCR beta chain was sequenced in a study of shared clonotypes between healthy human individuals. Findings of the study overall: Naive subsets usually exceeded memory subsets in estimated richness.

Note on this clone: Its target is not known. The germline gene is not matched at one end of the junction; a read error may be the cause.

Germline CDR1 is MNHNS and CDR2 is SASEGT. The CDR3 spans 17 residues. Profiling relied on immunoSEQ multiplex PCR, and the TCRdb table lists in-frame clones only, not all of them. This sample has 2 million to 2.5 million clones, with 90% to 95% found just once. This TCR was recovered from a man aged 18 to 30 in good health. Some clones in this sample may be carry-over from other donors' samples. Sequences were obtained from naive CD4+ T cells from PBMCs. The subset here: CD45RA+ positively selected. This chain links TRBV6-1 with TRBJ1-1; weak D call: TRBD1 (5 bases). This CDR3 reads CAISESEGNRPNTEAFF. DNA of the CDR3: TGTGCCATCAGTGAGTCGGAGGGGAACAGACCGAACACTGAAGCTTTCTTT.